The subject of this entry is one T cell receptor (beta chain). This sample was taken from a study of neoadjuvant anti-PD-1 for oral cavity cancer. Six replicates per PBMC sample, mostly from roughly 0.45 ug of genomic DNA. Here immunoSEQ multiplex PCR was the method, and the copy in TCRdb shows in-frame clones only, minus some. The repertoire includes tens of thousands of clones, about 86% of them detected once, and 3.4% sits in the top ten. PBMCs were not maintained or expanded in culture before analysis. Germline CDR1 SNHLY, CDR2 FYNNEI. The CDR3 runs to 16 residues. V was clipped by 3 bases and J by 3 bases, with 14 bases between them.

The origin of this receptor is a person aged 35 to 85 with oral cavity squamous cell carcinoma. The chain carries TRBV2 and TRBJ2-2; D gene ambiguous. The starting material was PBMCs, obtained before nivolumab (anti-PD-1) treatment. The CDR3 sequence is CASSDSLTWDTGELFF. DNA for the CDR3: TGTGCCAGCAGTGATTCACTTACATGGGACACCGGGGAGCTGTTTTTT.